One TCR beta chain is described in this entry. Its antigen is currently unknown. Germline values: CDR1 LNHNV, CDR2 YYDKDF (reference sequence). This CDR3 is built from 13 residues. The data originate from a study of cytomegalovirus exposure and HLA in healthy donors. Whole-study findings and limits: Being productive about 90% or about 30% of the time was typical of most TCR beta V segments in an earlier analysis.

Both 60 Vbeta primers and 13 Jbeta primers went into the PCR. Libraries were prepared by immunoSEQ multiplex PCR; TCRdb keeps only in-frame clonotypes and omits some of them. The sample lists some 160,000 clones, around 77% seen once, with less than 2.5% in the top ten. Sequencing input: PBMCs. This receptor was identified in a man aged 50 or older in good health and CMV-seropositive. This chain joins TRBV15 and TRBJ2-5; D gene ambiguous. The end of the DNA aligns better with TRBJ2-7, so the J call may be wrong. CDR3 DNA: TGTGCCACCAGCAGAGATACAGATTACGAGCAGTACTTC. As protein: CATSRDTDYEQYF.